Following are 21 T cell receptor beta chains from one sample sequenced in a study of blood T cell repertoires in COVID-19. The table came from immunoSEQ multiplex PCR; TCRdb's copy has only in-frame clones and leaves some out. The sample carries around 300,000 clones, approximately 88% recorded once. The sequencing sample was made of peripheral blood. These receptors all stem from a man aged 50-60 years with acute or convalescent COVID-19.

The CDR3 spells CASSVEVAKNIQYF. As DNA, the CDR3 is TGCGCCAGCAGTGTGGAGGTAGCCAAAAACATTCAGTACTTC. The V and J genes are TRBV5-1 and TRBJ2-4, with TRBD2 as a possible D gene (5 bases). Trimming shortened V by 5 bases and J by 0 bases, and 9 bases separated the two germline ends. The germline V gene has CDR1 SGHRS and CDR2 YFSETQ. The CDR3 consists of 14 residues.

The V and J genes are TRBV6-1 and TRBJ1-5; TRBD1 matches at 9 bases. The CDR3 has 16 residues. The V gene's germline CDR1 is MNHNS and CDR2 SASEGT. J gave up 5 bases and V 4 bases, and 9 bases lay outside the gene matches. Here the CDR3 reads CASSAPGQGGDQPQHF. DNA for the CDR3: TGTGCCAGCAGTGCCCCGGGACAGGGTGGTGATCAGCCCCAGCATTTT.

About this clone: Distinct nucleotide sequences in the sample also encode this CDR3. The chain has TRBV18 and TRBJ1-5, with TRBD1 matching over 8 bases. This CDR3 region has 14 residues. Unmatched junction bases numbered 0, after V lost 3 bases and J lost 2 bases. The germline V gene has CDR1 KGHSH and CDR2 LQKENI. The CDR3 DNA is TGTGCCAGCTCACCGACAGGGGGCAATCAGCCCCAGCATTTT. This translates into CASSPTGGNQPQHF. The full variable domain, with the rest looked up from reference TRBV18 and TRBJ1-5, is NAGVMQNPRHLVRRRGQEARLRCSPMKGHSHVYWYRQLPEEGLKFMVYLQKENIIDESGMPKERFSAEFPKEGPSILRIQQVVRGDSAAYFCASSPTGGNQPQHFGDGTRLSIL.

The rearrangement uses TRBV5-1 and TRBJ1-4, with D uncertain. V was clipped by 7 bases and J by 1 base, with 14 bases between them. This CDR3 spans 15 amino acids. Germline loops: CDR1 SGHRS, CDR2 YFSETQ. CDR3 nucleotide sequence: TGCGCCAGCCGTACCGCGGTGAGAACTAATGAAAAACTGTTTTTT. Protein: CASRTAVRTNEKLFF.

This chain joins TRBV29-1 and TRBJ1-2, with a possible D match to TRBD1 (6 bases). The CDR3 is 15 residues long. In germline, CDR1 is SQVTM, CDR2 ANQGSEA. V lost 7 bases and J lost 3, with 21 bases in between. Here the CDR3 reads CSAENLFRGDYGYTF. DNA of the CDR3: TGCAGCGCCGAGAATCTCTTCAGGGGCGACTATGGCTACACCTTC.

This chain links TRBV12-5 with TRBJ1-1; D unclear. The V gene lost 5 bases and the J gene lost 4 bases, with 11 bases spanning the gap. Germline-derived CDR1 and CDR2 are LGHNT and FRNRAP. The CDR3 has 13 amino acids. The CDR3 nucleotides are TGTGCTAGTGGTGCCGAGGAGAGCACTGAAGCTTTCTTT. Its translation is CASGAEESTEAFF.

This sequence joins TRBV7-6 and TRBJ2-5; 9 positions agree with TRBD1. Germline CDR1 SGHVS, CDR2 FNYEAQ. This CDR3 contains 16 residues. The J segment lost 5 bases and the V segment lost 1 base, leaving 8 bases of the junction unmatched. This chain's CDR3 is CASSLGTGGFLETQYF. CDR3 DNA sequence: TGTGCCAGCAGCTTAGGTACAGGGGGCTTTCTTGAGACCCAGTACTTC.

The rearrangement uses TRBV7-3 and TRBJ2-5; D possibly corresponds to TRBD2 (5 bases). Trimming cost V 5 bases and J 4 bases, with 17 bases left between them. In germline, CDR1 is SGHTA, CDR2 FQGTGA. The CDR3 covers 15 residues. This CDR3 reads CASSPQPGMPETQYF. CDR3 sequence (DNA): TGTGCCAGCAGCCCCCAACCGGGGATGCCAGAGACCCAGTACTTC.

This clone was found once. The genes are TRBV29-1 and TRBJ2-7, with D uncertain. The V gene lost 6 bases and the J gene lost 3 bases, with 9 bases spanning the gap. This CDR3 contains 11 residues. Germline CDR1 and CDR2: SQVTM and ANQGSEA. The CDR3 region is CSVTVFYEQYF. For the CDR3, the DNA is TGCAGCGTCACAGTTTTCTACGAGCAGTACTTC.

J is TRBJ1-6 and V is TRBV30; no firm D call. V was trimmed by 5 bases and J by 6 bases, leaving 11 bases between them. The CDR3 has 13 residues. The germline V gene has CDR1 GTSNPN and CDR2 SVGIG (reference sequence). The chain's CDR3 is CAWLTGSNSPLHF. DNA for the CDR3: TGTGCCTGGCTGACTGGCAGTAATTCACCCCTCCACTTT.

The CDR3 spells CASSHNRGYEQYF. CDR3 DNA sequence: TGTGCCAGCAGCCATAACAGGGGCTACGAGCAGTACTTC. The V gene is TRBV3-1 (or the pseudogene TRBV3-2), the J gene TRBJ2-7, with 7 bases matching TRBD1. Germline CDR1 and CDR2: LGHDT and YNNKEL (reference sequence). V lost 3 bases to trimming and J lost 3 bases; unmatched junction nucleotides: 2. The CDR3 totals 13 residues.

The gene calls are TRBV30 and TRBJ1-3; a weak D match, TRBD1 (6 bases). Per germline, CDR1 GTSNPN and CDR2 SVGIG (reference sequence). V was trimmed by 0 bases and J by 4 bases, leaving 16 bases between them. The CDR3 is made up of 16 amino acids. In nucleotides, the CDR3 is TGTGCCTGGAGTGTAGGGGGGGCAATGAGGGGAAACACCATATATTTT. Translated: CAWSVGGAMRGNTIYF. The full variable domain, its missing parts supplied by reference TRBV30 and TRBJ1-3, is SQTIHQWPATLVQPVGSPLSLECTVEGTSNPNLYWYRQAAGRGLQLLFYSVGIGQISSEVPQNLSASRPQDRQFILSSKKLLLSDSGFYLCAWSVGGAMRGNTIYFGEGSWLTVV.

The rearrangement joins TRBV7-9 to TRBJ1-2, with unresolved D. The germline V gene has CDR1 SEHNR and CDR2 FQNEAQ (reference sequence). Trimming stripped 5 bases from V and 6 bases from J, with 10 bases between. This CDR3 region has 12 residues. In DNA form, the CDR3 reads TGTGCCAGCAGCCCCAACATGGATGGCTACACCTTC. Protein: CASSPNMDGYTF.

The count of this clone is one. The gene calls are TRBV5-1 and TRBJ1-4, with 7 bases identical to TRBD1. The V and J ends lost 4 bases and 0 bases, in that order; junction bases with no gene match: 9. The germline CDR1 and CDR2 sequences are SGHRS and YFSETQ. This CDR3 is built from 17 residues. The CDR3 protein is CASSLNAGGPTNEKLFF. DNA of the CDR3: TGCGCCAGCAGCCTAAATGCAGGGGGTCCAACTAATGAAAAACTGTTTTTT.

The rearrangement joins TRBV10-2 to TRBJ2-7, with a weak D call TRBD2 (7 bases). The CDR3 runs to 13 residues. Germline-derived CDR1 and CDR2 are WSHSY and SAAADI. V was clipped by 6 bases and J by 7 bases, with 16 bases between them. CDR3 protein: CASSGGLPGEQYF. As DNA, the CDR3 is TGCGCCAGCAGCGGGGGGCTGCCTGGGGAGCAGTACTTC.

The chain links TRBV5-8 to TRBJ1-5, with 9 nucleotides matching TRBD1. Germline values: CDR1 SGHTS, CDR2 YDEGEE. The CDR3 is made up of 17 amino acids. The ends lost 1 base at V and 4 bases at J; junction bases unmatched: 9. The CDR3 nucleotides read TGTGCCAGCAGCTTGAGGGACAGGGTGTCTTCTAATCAGCCCCAGCATTTT. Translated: CASSLRDRVSSNQPQHF.

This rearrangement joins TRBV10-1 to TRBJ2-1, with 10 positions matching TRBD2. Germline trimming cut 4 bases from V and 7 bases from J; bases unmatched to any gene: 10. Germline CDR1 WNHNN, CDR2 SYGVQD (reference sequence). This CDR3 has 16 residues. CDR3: CASSGPQRGGINEQFF. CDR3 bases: TGCGCCAGCAGTGGCCCACAGCGGGGGGGCATAAATGAGCAGTTCTTC.

CDR3 nucleotide sequence: TGCGCCAGCAGCCATCCTCCCCCGGGTGACGGCTATGGCTACACCTTC. Its translation: CASSHPPPGDGYGYTF. The chain couples TRBV4-1 to TRBJ1-2; no reliable D call. Per the germline V gene, CDR1 is MGHRA and CDR2 is YSYEKL. This CDR3 comprises 16 residues. The V gene lost 3 bases and the J gene lost 4 bases, with 18 bases spanning the gap.

CDR3 sequence (DNA): TGTGCCAGCAGCCCCCGCCCCGGGACAGGGAATGAAAAACTGTTTTTT. Translating it yields CASSPRPGTGNEKLFF. The J gene is TRBJ1-4, the V gene TRBV7-9; 9 bases match TRBD1. The CDR3 loop spans 16 amino acids. After removal of 5 bases from V and 5 bases from J, the junction contained 9 bases not matched to a gene. CDR1 and CDR2 from the germline V gene are SEHNR and FQNEAQ (reference sequence).

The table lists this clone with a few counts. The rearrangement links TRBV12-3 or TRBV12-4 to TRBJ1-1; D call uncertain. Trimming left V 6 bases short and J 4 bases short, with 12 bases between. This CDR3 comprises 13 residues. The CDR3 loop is CASSIEGFTEAFF. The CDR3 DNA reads TGTGCCAGCAGCATAGAGGGTTTCACTGAAGCTTTCTTT.

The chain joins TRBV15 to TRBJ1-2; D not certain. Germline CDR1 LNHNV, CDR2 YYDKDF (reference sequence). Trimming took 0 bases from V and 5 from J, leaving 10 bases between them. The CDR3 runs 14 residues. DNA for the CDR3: TGTGCCACCAGCAGAGATCTACCCGAGTATGGCTACACCTTC. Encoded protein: CATSRDLPEYGYTF.